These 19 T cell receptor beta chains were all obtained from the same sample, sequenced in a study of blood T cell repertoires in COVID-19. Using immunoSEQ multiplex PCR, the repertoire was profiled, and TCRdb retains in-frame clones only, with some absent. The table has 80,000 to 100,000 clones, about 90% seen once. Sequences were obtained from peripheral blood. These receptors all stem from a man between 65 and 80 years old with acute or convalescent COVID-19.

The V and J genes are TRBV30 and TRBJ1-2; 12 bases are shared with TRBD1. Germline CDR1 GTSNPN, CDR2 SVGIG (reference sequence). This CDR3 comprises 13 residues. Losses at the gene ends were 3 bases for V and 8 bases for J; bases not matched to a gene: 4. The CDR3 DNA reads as TGTGCCTGGAGGGGACAGGGGGCAGGGGGCTACACCTTC. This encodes CAWRGQGAGGYTF.

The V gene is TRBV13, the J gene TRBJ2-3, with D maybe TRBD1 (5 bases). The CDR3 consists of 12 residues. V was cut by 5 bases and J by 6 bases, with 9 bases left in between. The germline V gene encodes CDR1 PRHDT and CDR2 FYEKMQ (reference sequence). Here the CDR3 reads CASSGAQDTQYF. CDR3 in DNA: TGTGCCAGCAGCGGGGCGCAGGATACGCAGTATTTT.

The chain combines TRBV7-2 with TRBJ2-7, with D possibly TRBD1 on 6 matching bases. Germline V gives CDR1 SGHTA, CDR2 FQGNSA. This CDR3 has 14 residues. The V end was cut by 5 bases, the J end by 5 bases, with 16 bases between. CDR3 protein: CASSLSQGRHEQYF. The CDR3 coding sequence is TGTGCCAGCAGCCTGTCACAGGGTCGCCACGAGCAGTACTTC.

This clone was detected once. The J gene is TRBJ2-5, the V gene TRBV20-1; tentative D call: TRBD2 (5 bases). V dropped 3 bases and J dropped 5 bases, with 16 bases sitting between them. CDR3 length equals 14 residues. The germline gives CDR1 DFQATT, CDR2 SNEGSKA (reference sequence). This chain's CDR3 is CSASRGAGSETQYF. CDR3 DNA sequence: TGCAGTGCTAGTCGCGGTGCGGGTTCGGAGACCCAGTACTTC.

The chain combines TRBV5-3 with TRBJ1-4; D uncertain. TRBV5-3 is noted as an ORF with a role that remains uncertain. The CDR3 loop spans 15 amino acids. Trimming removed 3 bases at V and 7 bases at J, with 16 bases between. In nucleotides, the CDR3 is TGTGCCAGAAGCTGTCCGAAAAGTCGGGGTGAAAAACTGTTTTTT. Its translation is CARSCPKSRGEKLFF.

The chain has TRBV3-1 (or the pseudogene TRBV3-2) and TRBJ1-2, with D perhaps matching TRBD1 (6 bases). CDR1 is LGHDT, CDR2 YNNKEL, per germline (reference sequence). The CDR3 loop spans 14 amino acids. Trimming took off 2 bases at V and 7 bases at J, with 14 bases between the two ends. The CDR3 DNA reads TGTGCCAGCAGCCAATCAGGGGAATCAAGTGGCTACACCTTC. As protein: CASSQSGESSGYTF.

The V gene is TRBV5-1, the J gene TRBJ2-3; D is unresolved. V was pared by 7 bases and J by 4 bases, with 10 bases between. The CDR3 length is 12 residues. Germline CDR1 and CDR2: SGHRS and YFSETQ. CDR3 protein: CASQPSADTQYF. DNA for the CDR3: TGCGCCAGCCAACCGAGCGCAGATACGCAGTATTTT.

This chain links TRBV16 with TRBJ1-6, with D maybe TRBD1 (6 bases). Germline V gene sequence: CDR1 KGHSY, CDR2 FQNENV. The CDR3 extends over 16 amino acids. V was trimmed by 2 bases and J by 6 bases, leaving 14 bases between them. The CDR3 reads CASSQNAGAVNSPLHF. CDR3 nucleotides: TGTGCCAGCAGCCAAAACGCGGGGGCCGTTAATTCACCCCTCCACTTT. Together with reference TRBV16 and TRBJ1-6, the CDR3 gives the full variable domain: GEEVAQTPKHLVRGEGQKAKLYCAPIKGHSYVFWYQQVLKNEFKFLISFQNENVFDETGMPKERFSAKCLPNSPCSLEIQATKLEDSAVYFCASSQNAGAVNSPLHFGNGTRLTVT.

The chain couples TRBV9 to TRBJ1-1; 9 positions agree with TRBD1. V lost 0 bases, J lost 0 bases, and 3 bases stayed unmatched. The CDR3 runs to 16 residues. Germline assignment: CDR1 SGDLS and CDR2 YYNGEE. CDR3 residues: CASSVGQGVMNTEAFF. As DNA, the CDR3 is TGTGCCAGCAGCGTAGGACAGGGGGTCATGAACACTGAAGCTTTCTTT.

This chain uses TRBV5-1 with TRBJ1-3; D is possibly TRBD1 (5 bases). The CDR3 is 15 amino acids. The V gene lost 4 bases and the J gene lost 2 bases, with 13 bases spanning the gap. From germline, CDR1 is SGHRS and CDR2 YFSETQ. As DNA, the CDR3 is TGCGCCAGCAGCCCGGGGGGGGTTGCTGGAAACACCATATATTTT. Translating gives CASSPGGVAGNTIYF.

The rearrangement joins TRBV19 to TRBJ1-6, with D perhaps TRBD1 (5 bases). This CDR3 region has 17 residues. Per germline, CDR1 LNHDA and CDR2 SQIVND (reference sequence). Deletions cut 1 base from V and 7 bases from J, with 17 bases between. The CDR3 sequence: CASSIGPGSGLNSPLHF. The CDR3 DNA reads TGTGCCAGTAGTATAGGGCCAGGGTCCGGCCTGAATTCACCCCTCCACTTT.

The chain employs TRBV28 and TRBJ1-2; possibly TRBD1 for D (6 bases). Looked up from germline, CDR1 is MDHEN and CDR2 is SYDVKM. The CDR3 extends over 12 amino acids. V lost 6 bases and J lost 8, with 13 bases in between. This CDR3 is CASRRTVRGYTF. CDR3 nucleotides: TGTGCCAGCAGACGGACAGTCCGGGGCTACACCTTC.

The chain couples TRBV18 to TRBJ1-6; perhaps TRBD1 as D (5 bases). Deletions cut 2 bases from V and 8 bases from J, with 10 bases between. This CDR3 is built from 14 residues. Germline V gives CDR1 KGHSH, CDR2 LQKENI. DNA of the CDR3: TGTGCCAGCTCACCAGGGGGGGTGGATTCACCCCTCCACTTT. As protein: CASSPGGVDSPLHF.

In DNA form, the CDR3 reads TGTGCCACCAGCAGACCCCCGCTAGGCCTAAGCACTGAAGCTTTCTTT. It encodes CATSRPPLGLSTEAFF. The chain is built from TRBV15 and TRBJ1-1; D uncertain. CDR1 and CDR2 (germline): LNHNV, YYDKDF (reference sequence). The CDR3 spans 16 residues. Trimming removed 2 bases from V and 4 bases from J, with 17 bases in between.

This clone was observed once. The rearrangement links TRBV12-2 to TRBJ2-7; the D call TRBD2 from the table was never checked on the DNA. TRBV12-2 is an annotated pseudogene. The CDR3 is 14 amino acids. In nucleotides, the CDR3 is TGTGCAAGTCGACCCGGGACTGCCTCCTACGAGCAGTACTTC. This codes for CASRPGTASYEQYF.

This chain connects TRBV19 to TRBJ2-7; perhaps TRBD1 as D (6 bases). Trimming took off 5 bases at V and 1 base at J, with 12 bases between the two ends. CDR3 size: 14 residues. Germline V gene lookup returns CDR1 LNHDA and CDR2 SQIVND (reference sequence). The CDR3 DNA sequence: TGTGCCAGTAGTCAGGGGCCTAGTTCCTACGAGCAGTACTTC. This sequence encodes CASSQGPSSYEQYF.

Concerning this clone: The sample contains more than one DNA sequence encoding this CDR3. The CDR3 DNA reads as TGTGCCACCAGCAGAGATGAGGGAGAAAAACTGTTTTTT. Its translation is CATSRDEGEKLFF. The rearrangement joins TRBV15 to TRBJ1-4, with unresolved D. The length of the CDR3 is 13 residues. Trimming left V 0 bases short and J 8 bases short, with 7 bases between. The germline V gene has CDR1 LNHNV and CDR2 YYDKDF (reference sequence).

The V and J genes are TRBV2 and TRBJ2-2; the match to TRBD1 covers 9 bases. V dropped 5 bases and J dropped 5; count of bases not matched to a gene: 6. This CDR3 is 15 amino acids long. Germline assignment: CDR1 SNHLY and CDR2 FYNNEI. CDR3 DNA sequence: TGTGCCAGCAGTCGACGAGGACAGGGGACCGGGGAGCTGTTTTTT. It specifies CASSRRGQGTGELFF.

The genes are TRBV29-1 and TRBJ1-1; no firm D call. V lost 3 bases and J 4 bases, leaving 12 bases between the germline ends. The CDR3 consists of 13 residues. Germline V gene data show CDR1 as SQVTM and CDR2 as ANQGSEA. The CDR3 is CSVERELGTEAFF. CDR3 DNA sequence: TGCAGCGTTGAGAGGGAGTTGGGCACTGAAGCTTTCTTT.